This T cell receptor (beta chain) emerged from a study of cytomegalovirus exposure and HLA in healthy donors. At the level of the study: Among roughly 190 million T cells, an earlier analysis found 117 million unique TCR beta sequences. Overall study results and limits: For cytomegalovirus status, the classifier reportedly gave diagnoses with high specificity and sensitivity. In a later analysis, a missense DCLRE1C variant was linked to TCR beta V- and J-gene trimming.

The study ran its PCR with 60 Vbeta and 13 Jbeta primers. TCRdb's table, derived via immunoSEQ multiplex PCR, lists solely in-frame clones and lacks some. The sample consists of 100,000 to 150,000 clones, about three quarters of them appearing once. The length of the CDR3 is 17 residues. V lost 1 base and J lost 1, with 16 bases in between. Germline V gene data show CDR1 as SGHAT and CDR2 as FQNNGV. A few counts support this clone. Its antigen is unknown. The chain uses TRBV11-2 and TRBJ1-2; D is possibly TRBD1 (6 bases). This clonotype was obtained from a woman aged 40 to 50 in good health and CMV-seronegative. Sequences were obtained from PBMCs. The CDR3 sequence is CASSLGDRPYLNYGYTF. The CDR3 DNA reads as TGTGCCAGCAGCTTAGGAGACAGGCCATACCTTAACTATGGCTACACCTTC. Supplemented by reference TRBV11-2 and TRBJ1-2, the full variable domain reads EAGVAQSPRYKIIEKRQSVAFWCNPISGHATLYWYQQILGQGPKLLIQFQNNGVVDDSQLPKDRFSAERLKGVDSTLKIQPAKLEDSAVYLCASSLGDRPYLNYGYTFGSGTRLTVV.